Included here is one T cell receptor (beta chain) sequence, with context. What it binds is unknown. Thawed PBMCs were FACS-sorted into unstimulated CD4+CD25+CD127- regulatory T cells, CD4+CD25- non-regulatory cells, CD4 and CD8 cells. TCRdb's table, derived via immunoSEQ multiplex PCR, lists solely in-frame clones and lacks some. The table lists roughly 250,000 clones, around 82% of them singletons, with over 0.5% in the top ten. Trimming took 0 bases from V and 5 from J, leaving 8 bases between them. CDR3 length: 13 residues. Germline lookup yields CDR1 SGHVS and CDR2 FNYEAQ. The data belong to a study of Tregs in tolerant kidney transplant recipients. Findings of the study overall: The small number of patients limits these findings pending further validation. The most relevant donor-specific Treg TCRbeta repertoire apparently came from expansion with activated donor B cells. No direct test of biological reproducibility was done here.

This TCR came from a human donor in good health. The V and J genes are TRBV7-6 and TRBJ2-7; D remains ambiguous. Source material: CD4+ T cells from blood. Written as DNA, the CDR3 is TGTGCCAGCAGCTTAGCACCGAGAAACGAGCAGTACTTC. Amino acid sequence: CASSLAPRNEQYF.